This T cell receptor (beta chain) was documented in a study of identical twins. Study-wide results and caveats: Beta out-of-frame sequences showed weaker excess sharing between twins. Carriage of fewer insertions was seen in abundant cord blood beta clonotypes, whereas memory repertoires showed none.

This clonotype was observed a few times. The antigen is not known. This CDR3 comprises 16 residues. Trimming cost V 0 bases and J 4 bases; bases outside gene matches: 4. The germline CDR1 and CDR2 sequences are ENHRY and SYGVKD. TCRdb reanalysed the 5' RACE reads using MiXCR and keeps one entry per CDR3 protein. The data show a few hundred thousand distinct CDR3 sequences, roughly an eighth seen once. The sample was also reused in another study, on yellow fever vaccine responses in identical twins. That work adds: Each twin's T cell response to the vaccine was reported to look partly convergent and partly personalized.

The sequencing sample was made of CD8+ T cells sorted from blood. V gene TRBV10-3 combines with J gene TRBJ2-1; 9 nucleotides line up with TRBD1. This TCR derives from a woman younger than 30 in good health. As DNA, the CDR3 is TGTGCCATCAGTGAGTCGGTTGGACAGGGGTACAATGAGCAGTTCTTC. Its translation is CAISESVGQGYNEQFF.